Sequencing of this T cell receptor (beta chain) was carried out in a study of shared clonotypes between healthy human individuals. Study results and caveats: What limited the represented genetic and exposure-history diversity was the small number of donors. In contrast to clonotypes shared by all four donors, non-shared clonotypes had lower generation probabilities.

The V end lost 3 bases, the J end lost 2 bases, and 12 bases lay between the germline ends. The CDR3 loop spans 15 amino acids. Germline V CDR1 and CDR2: MDHEN, SYDVKM. Assay used: immunoSEQ multiplex PCR; TCRdb lists only in-frame clones, some missing. This sample has under 1,100,000 clones; around 75% occur once, and the top ten carry about 1.5%. Details on this clone: Its antigen is not identified.

This sequence originates from a man aged 18 to 30 in good health. J is TRBJ2-3 and V is TRBV28, with a possible D match to TRBD2 (6 bases). Material for sequencing was memory CD4+ T cells sorted from blood. Stated subset: CD45RA-negative fraction. CDR3 region: CASSFPSELTDTQYF. In DNA, the CDR3 is TGTGCCAGCAGTTTCCCTAGCGAGCTCACAGATACGCAGTATTTT. Using reference TRBV28 and TRBJ2-3 for the parts outside the CDR3, the full variable domain is DVKVTQSSRYLVKRTGEKVFLECVQDMDHENMFWYRQDPGLGLRLIYFSYDVKMKEKGDIPEGYSVSREKKERFSLILESASTNQTSMYLCASSFPSELTDTQYFGPGTRLTVL.